The 10 T cell receptor beta chains below were found in one sample sequenced in a study of blood T cell repertoires in COVID-19. TCRdb's copy holds only in-frame clones and misses some; the assay was immunoSEQ multiplex PCR. The sample contains about 310,000 clones, roughly nine tenths of which appear only once. The sequenced material came from peripheral blood. These receptor sequences come from a young man with active or convalescent COVID-19.

The CDR3 loop is CASSSRQGVTGELFF. The DNA of the CDR3 is TGTGCCAGCAGCTCACGACAGGGGGTGACCGGGGAGCTGTTTTTT. The chain is built from TRBV7-2 and TRBJ2-2; 9 bases line up with TRBD1. V gave up 4 bases and J gave up 5 bases; unmatched junction bases: 5. The CDR3 has 15 residues. The germline gives CDR1 SGHTA, CDR2 FQGNSA.

The gene calls are TRBV5-1 and TRBJ1-4; no definite D call. The germline V gene has CDR1 SGHRS and CDR2 YFSETQ. V lost 2 bases and J lost 6, with 11 bases in between. The CDR3 has 14 residues. The DNA of the CDR3 is TGCGCCAGCAGCTTCGGTGGGCAGGATGAAAAACTGTTTTTT. This translates into CASSFGGQDEKLFF.

The chain combines TRBV4-1 with TRBJ2-3, with 13 positions matching TRBD2. The length of the CDR3 is 16 residues. J was trimmed by 5 bases and V by 5 bases; bases with no gene match: 7. Germline CDR1 and CDR2: MGHRA and YSYEKL. The CDR3 sequence: CASSARTSGRRDTQYF. The CDR3 bases are TGCGCCAGCAGCGCCCGGACTAGCGGGAGAAGAGATACGCAGTATTTT.

The V gene is TRBV4-1, the J gene TRBJ2-7; TRBD2 aligns across 10 bases. The CDR3 has 16 residues. In germline, CDR1 is MGHRA, CDR2 YSYEKL. V shed 1 base, J shed 4 bases, and the junction held 7 bases outside the gene matches. CDR3 DNA sequence: TGCGCCAGCAGCCAAGTGCCGAGCGGGGGGGGTTACGAGCAGTACTTC. Protein: CASSQVPSGGGYEQYF.

CDR3: CASSILGSLDTQYF. CDR3 in DNA: TGTGCCAGTAGTATTCTCGGGAGTCTAGATACGCAGTATTTT. The chain couples TRBV19 to TRBJ2-3; D perhaps matches TRBD2 (6 bases). The CDR3 covers 14 residues. Trimming removed 3 bases at V and 5 bases at J, with 12 bases between. Germline CDR1 LNHDA, CDR2 SQIVND (reference sequence).

This chain connects TRBV10-1 to TRBJ1-1; D is uncertain. This CDR3 is built from 11 residues. The germline V gene encodes CDR1 WNHNN and CDR2 SYGVQD (reference sequence). The CDR3 DNA reads TGCGCTATGACTTGTAACACTGAAGCTTTCTTT. Translation: CAMTCNTEAFF.

This chain links TRBV6-5 with TRBJ1-5; D not certain. Per the germline V gene, CDR1 is MNHEY and CDR2 is SVGAGI. V lost 2 bases and J lost 0, with 8 bases in between. The CDR3 is 15 residues long. CDR3 in amino acids: CASSYEGNSNQPQHF. Here the CDR3 DNA reads TGTGCCAGCAGTTACGAGGGAAATAGCAATCAGCCCCAGCATTTT.

The chain combines TRBV5-5 with TRBJ2-3; 12 bases map to TRBD2. V lost 4 bases, J lost 0 bases, and 6 bases stayed unmatched. Germline V gives CDR1 SGHKS, CDR2 YYEKEE (reference sequence). The CDR3 covers 17 residues. CDR3 amino acids: CASSGALAGGSTDTQYF. As DNA, the CDR3 is TGTGCCAGCAGCGGAGCCCTAGCGGGAGGGAGCACAGATACGCAGTATTTT.

CDR3 amino acids: CASSYGLAGLSEQYF. Here the CDR3 DNA reads TGTGCCAGCAGTTATGGACTAGCGGGCTTGAGCGAGCAGTACTTC. V usage is TRBV6-5 and J usage is TRBJ2-7, with TRBD2 identical over 11 bases. Trimming took 3 bases from V and 6 from J; bases not matched to a gene: 7. CDR1 and CDR2 (germline): MNHEY, SVGAGI. CDR3 size: 15 residues.

J is TRBJ2-2 and V is TRBV14, with 7 nucleotides matching TRBD2. Germline assignment: CDR1 SGHDN and CDR2 FVKESK. The CDR3 sequence is 17 residues long. The ends lost 5 bases at V and 2 bases at J; junction bases unmatched: 11. CDR3 loop: CASSKRVASGNTGELFF. CDR3 sequence (DNA): TGTGCCAGCAGCAAAAGGGTGGCTAGCGGTAACACCGGGGAGCTGTTTTTT.